This T cell receptor (beta chain) came from a study of blood T cell repertoires in COVID-19. The CDR3 runs to 13 residues. V lost 1 base, J lost 0 bases, and 3 bases lay in between. Germline V gene sequence: CDR1 SGDLS, CDR2 YYNGEE. Original processing methods: From reference gene primer amplification, estimates of nucleated cell counts were derived. The protocol was immunoSEQ multiplex PCR, while the TCRdb copy is restricted to in-frame clones and leaves out a portion. V and J calls and clone size are copied from that table; D and trimming were computed from the DNA. The sample records fewer than 70,000 clones, 80% to 90% being singletons.

V is TRBV9 and J is TRBJ2-3, with D uncertain. Sequencing was performed on peripheral blood. The receptor was derived from a human donor in a cohort sampled during active COVID-19. The CDR3 DNA reads TGTGCCAGCAGCGTAACAAGCACAGATACGCAGTATTTT. Encoded protein: CASSVTSTDTQYF.